These 4 T cell receptor beta chains originate from one sample sequenced in a study of blood T cell repertoires in COVID-19. Data came from immunoSEQ multiplex PCR; TCRdb stores just in-frame clones and leaves some out. The table shows 180,000 or so clones, with 80% occurring only once. The sequenced sample consisted of PBMCs or T cells enriched from blood (not recorded which). These receptors originate from a man aged 55 to 70 who had been exposed to COVID-19.

This chain connects TRBV5-1 to TRBJ2-2; 10 bases fit TRBD2. This CDR3 spans 15 amino acids. J lost 7 bases, V lost 7 bases, and 10 bases had no gene match. CDR1 is SGHRS and CDR2 is YFSETQ in the germline V gene. The CDR3 protein is CASGGLAGVVGELFF. The CDR3 coding sequence is TGCGCCAGCGGTGGGCTAGCGGGAGTAGTCGGGGAGCTGTTTTTT.

This sequence joins TRBV25-1 and TRBJ2-1; tentative D call: TRBD2 (5 bases). Germline CDR1 reads MGHDK; CDR2 reads SYGVNS. Trimming removed 4 bases from V and 6 bases from J, with 16 bases in between. The CDR3 has 15 amino acids. Here the CDR3 DNA reads TGTGCCAGCAGTGCGAGGTGGGAGCCGGCCAATGAGCAGTTCTTC. This gives the protein CASSARWEPANEQFF.

The V gene is TRBV6-2 or TRBV6-3, the J gene TRBJ1-1, with D possibly being TRBD1 (5 bases). V lost 0 bases and J lost 11, with 13 bases in between. This CDR3 contains 13 residues. The germline V gene encodes CDR1 MNHEY and CDR2 SVGEGT. CDR3 sequence (DNA): TGTGCCAGCAGTTACTCGGCAGGGTTTGCGGCTTTCTTT. Protein: CASSYSAGFAAFF.

This clone has a single count. The rearrangement links TRBV7-2 to TRBJ2-5; 10 nucleotides match TRBD2. Per germline, CDR1 SGHTA and CDR2 FQGNSA. Trimming took 5 bases from V and 6 from J; bases not matched to a gene: 6. This CDR3 comprises 14 residues. Here the CDR3 reads CASSTSGNVKTQYF. CDR3 DNA: TGTGCCAGCAGCACTAGCGGGAACGTGAAGACCCAGTACTTC.